This is a list of T cell receptor beta chains from one sample in a study of T-cell reconstitution after alpha-beta-depleted transplantation in children. Via MiXCR, TCRdb re-called the PCR reads, giving one row per CDR3 protein. The sample records about 640,000 distinct CDR3 sequences, over 10% being singletons. The starting material was PBMCs, mostly from graft donor cells, obtained 360 days after TCRalphabeta/CD19-depleted stem cell transplant. All receptors derive from a male patient under 18 who had a stem cell transplant for acute myeloid leukemia, so the T cells may come from the graft donor. CDR3s include the opening cysteine and the closing phenylalanine or tryptophan. Fields, in order: V gene, D gene, clone size, J gene, CDR3 protein, CDR3 DNA. The D gene is left open where the match is weak. Some rows mark clone size as missing; the rest say once, few, many or name a class of expanded clone.

v_gene: TRBV12-3/TRBV12-4; d_gene: NA; abundance: many; j_gene: TRBJ2-7; CDR3aa: CASRPVGECEQYF; CDR3nt: TGTGCCAGCAGACCCGTTGGGGAGTGCGAGCAGTACTTC
v_gene: TRBV29-1; d_gene: TRBD1; abundance: NA; j_gene: TRBJ2-3; CDR3aa: CSVGTGPSDTQYF; CDR3nt: TGCAGCGTGGGGACAGGGCCGTCGGATACGCAGTATTTT
v_gene: TRBV5-1; d_gene: NA; abundance: few; j_gene: TRBJ1-1; CDR3aa: CASSLNSQNTEAFF; CDR3nt: TGCGCCAGCAGCTTGAACAGCCAGAACACTGAAGCTTTCTTT
v_gene: TRBV7-9; d_gene: NA; abundance: NA; j_gene: TRBJ2-3; CDR3aa: CSSSLVWTEEYF; CDR3nt: TGTTCCAGCAGCTTAGTTTGGACCGAGGAGTATTTT
v_gene: TRBV7-9; d_gene: NA; abundance: many; j_gene: TRBJ1-4; CDR3aa: CASSIEKLFF; CDR3nt: TGTGCCAGCAGCATCGAAAAACTGTTTTTT
v_gene: TRBV27; d_gene: TRBD1; abundance: NA; j_gene: TRBJ2-7; CDR3aa: CASGDGTGPYEQYF; CDR3nt: TGTGCCAGCGGGGATGGGACAGGCCCCTACGAGCAGTACTTC
v_gene: TRBV10-3; d_gene: NA; abundance: NA; j_gene: TRBJ2-1; CDR3aa: CAISEGLPLGEQFF; CDR3nt: TGTGCCATCAGTGAAGGACTTCCTCTGGGGGAGCAGTTCTTC
v_gene: TRBV5-1; d_gene: NA; abundance: NA; j_gene: TRBJ2-7; CDR3aa: CASSLGLGQGMDEQYF; CDR3nt: TGCGCCAGCAGCTTGGGTCTGGGGCAGGGGATGGACGAGCAGTACTTC
v_gene: TRBV11-2; d_gene: TRBD2; abundance: few; j_gene: TRBJ2-7; CDR3aa: CASSSYGRAYEQYF; CDR3nt: TGTGCCAGCAGCTCCTATGGGAGGGCCTACGAGCAGTACTTC
v_gene: TRBV12-3/TRBV12-4; d_gene: TRBD2; abundance: few; j_gene: TRBJ2-7; CDR3aa: CASRRTSGTIYEQYF; CDR3nt: TGTGCCAGCAGGCGGACTAGCGGGACTATCTACGAGCAGTACTTC
v_gene: TRBV3-1; d_gene: TRBD2; abundance: few; j_gene: TRBJ2-1; CDR3aa: CASSPASPLAGAEQFF; CDR3nt: TGTGCCAGCAGCCCTGCCTCCCCTCTAGCGGGAGCTGAGCAGTTCTTC
v_gene: TRBV20-1; d_gene: TRBD1; abundance: NA; j_gene: TRBJ1-4; CDR3aa: CSAREAGGGNEKLFF; CDR3nt: TGCAGTGCTAGAGAGGCAGGGGGCGGGAATGAAAAACTGTTTTTT
v_gene: TRBV14; d_gene: NA; abundance: many; j_gene: TRBJ2-5; CDR3aa: CASSQAPQETQYF; CDR3nt: TGTGCCAGCAGCCAAGCCCCTCAAGAGACCCAGTACTTC
v_gene: TRBV27; d_gene: NA; abundance: many; j_gene: TRBJ2-1; CDR3aa: CASSLWGDDYNEQFF; CDR3nt: TGTGCCAGCAGTTTGTGGGGGGACGACTACAATGAGCAGTTCTTC
v_gene: TRBV29-1; d_gene: NA; abundance: many; j_gene: TRBJ1-1; CDR3aa: CFARANTEAFF; CDR3nt: TGCTTCGCGCGAGCGAACACTGAAGCTTTCTTT
v_gene: TRBV7-3; d_gene: NA; abundance: many; j_gene: TRBJ2-3; CDR3aa: CASSLGSAGTTDTQYF; CDR3nt: TGTGCCAGCAGCTTAGGGAGTGCCGGAACAACAGATACGCAGTATTTT